A selection of T cell receptor beta chains follows, all from one sample in a study of beta chain features in type 1 diabetes. Here immunoSEQ multiplex PCR was the method, and the copy in TCRdb shows in-frame clones only, minus some. The table lists roughly 400,000 clones, roughly 9.8% of them singletons. Sequencing used central memory CD4+ T cells from blood. These receptor sequences come from a man aged 25 to 40 with type 1 diabetes. CDR3s include the opening cysteine and the closing phenylalanine or tryptophan. The D gene is left open where the match is weak. The size of a clone is reported for some rows only, either as once, few or many, or as a class for expanded clones.

CASRLGTSAYNEQFF,TGTGCCAGCAGATTGGGGACTAGCGCATACAATGAGCAGTTCTTC,TRBV6-1,TRBD2,.,TRBJ2-1
CASSLNSAGNSNQPQHF,TGTGCCAGCAGCTTAAACTCGGCCGGGAATAGCAATCAGCCCCAGCATTTT,TRBV11-2,.,few,TRBJ1-5
CASSESRFYGYTF,TGTGCCAGCAGTGAAAGTAGGTTCTATGGCTACACCTTC,TRBV6-1,.,few,TRBJ1-2
CASSIDIDQPQHF,TGTGCCAGTAGTATAGATATTGATCAGCCCCAGCATTTT,TRBV19,.,.,TRBJ1-5
CASSYTTGQTEAFF,TGTGCCAGCAGTTACACGACAGGGCAGACTGAAGCTTTCTTT,TRBV6-6,TRBD1,.,TRBJ1-1
CASSLSGEKLFF,TGTGCCAGCAGTTTATCGGGGGAAAAACTGTTTTTT,TRBV27,.,many,TRBJ1-4
CASLMNNEQFF,TGTGCCAGCTTGATGAACAATGAGCAGTTCTTC,TRBV28,.,many,TRBJ2-1
CASSLEGPGNEKLFF,TGTGCCAGCAGCTTGGAAGGACCTGGTAATGAAAAACTGTTTTTT,TRBV7-8,.,few,TRBJ1-4
CASSPKLGGSGYTF,TGTGCCAGCAGCCCCAAGTTAGGTGGGAGTGGCTACACCTTC,TRBV4-2,.,few,TRBJ1-2
CASSLPEIGGYTF,TGTGCCAGCAGCTTGCCCGAGATCGGGGGCTACACCTTC,TRBV11-3,.,.,TRBJ1-2
CASSGTNSYEQYF,TGTGCCAGCTCTGGGACCAACTCCTACGAGCAGTACTTC,TRBV28,.,.,TRBJ2-7
CASSLAVLSSYEQYF,TGTGCCAGCAGCTTAGCGGTCCTGAGCTCCTACGAGCAGTACTTC,TRBV11-2,.,few,TRBJ2-7
CASSTRYLSGRAMDTQYF,TGTGCCAGTAGTACGAGGTACCTTAGCGGGAGGGCCATGGATACGCAGTATTTT,TRBV19,TRBD2,few,TRBJ2-3
CASSPQGRAAEQFF,TGTGCCAGCTCACCACAAGGACGGGCGGCTGAGCAGTTCTTC,TRBV18,.,few,TRBJ2-1
CASAPQGGDTQYF,TGCGCCAGCGCTCCCCAGGGAGGAGATACGCAGTATTTT,TRBV5-1,.,many,TRBJ2-3
CASSEAPGPLYEQYF,TGTGCCAGCAGTGAAGCACCGGGACCCCTCTACGAGCAGTACTTC,TRBV6-1,.,few,TRBJ2-7
CASSLFGQTAEAFF,TGTGCCAGCAGCTTATTCGGGCAGACGGCTGAAGCTTTCTTT,TRBV7-9,.,few,TRBJ1-1
CASSVRMGDPGELFF,TGTGCCAGCAGTGTACGAATGGGTGACCCCGGGGAGCTGTTTTTT,TRBV2,.,few,TRBJ2-2
CSARPLYEQYF,TGCAGTGCTAGACCCCTCTACGAGCAGTACTTC,TRBV20-1,.,.,TRBJ2-7
CASSLAPQGSHNNEQFF,TGCGCCAGCAGCTTGGCCCCCCAGGGGTCTCACAACAATGAGCAGTTCTTC,TRBV5-1,.,.,TRBJ2-1
CASSRVGQGYNEQFF,TGTGCCAGCAGTCGGGTCGGGCAGGGTTACAATGAGCAGTTCTTC,TRBV6-6,.,many,TRBJ2-1
CASSLGTGSGYTF,TGTGCCAGCAGCTTAGGGACAGGGAGTGGCTACACCTTC,TRBV11-2,TRBD1,.,TRBJ1-2
CASSPNRGYYEQYF,TGTGCCAGCTCACCAAACAGGGGATACTACGAGCAGTACTTC,TRBV18,TRBD1,few,TRBJ2-7
CASRTGDRQPQHF,TGTGCCAGCAGGACAGGGGATAGGCAGCCCCAGCATTTT,TRBV6-1,TRBD1,few,TRBJ1-5
CASSQLTDTQYF,TGTGCCAGCAGCCAGCTAACAGATACGCAGTATTTT,TRBV4-2,.,.,TRBJ2-3
CASSLEGPGNEKLFF,TGTGCCAGCAGCTTGGAAGGACCTGGTAATGAAAAACTGTTTTTT,TRBV7-2,.,few,TRBJ1-4
CASSLTVVGAGTDTQYF,TGTGCCAGCAGCTTAACCGTGGTGGGAGCAGGCACAGATACGCAGTATTTT,TRBV7-8,.,few,TRBJ2-3
CASSEGGRETHEQFF,TGCGCCAGCAGCGAGGGAGGGCGGGAGACACATGAGCAGTTCTTC,TRBV5-1,TRBD2,few,TRBJ2-1
CASSLNGAGFYEQYF,TGCGCCAGCAGCCTAAACGGGGCGGGATTCTACGAGCAGTACTTC,TRBV5-1,.,few,TRBJ2-7
CASSAGEAGNTEAFF,TGTGCCAGCAGTGCAGGGGAGGCGGGAAACACTGAAGCTTTCTTT,TRBV5-4,.,.,TRBJ1-1
CASSRRISGGTSYEQYF,TGTGCCAGTAGTAGGCGGATTAGCGGGGGAACCTCCTACGAGCAGTACTTC,TRBV19,TRBD2,few,TRBJ2-7
CASSKGQGANEAFF,TGCGCCAGCAGCAAGGGACAGGGGGCGAATGAAGCTTTCTTT,TRBV5-1,TRBD1,many,TRBJ1-1
CSVDRAYTDTQYF,TGCAGCGTTGATAGGGCATACACAGATACGCAGTATTTT,TRBV29-1,.,few,TRBJ2-3
CASRAEETQYF,TGTGCCAGCAGAGCAGAAGAGACCCAGTACTTC,TRBV7-8,.,.,TRBJ2-5
CASIHDWQAGYTF,TGTGCCAGCATCCACGACTGGCAGGCGGGCTACACCTTC,TRBV2,.,.,TRBJ1-2
CASRGGSNPGELFF,TGCGCCAGCCGGGGAGGGAGTAACCCCGGGGAGCTGTTTTTT,TRBV10-2,TRBD2,.,TRBJ2-2
CASRGRGLGYTF,TGCGCCAGCAGGGGAAGGGGATTAGGCTACACCTTC,TRBV10-2,.,many,TRBJ1-2
CAIRQGQSSYEQYF,TGTGCCATCAGGCAGGGTCAGAGCTCCTACGAGCAGTACTTC,TRBV10-3,.,.,TRBJ2-7
CATSRGGQQETQYF,TGTGCCACCAGCAGAGGGGGACAGCAAGAGACCCAGTACTTC,TRBV15,TRBD1,many,TRBJ2-5
CASSQDQTGGQTQYF,TGCGCCAGCAGCCAAGATCAGACGGGAGGCCAGACCCAGTACTTC,TRBV4-1,TRBD2,.,TRBJ2-5
CASSITPGGGGQPQHF,TGTGCCAGTAGTATTACCCCAGGAGGGGGGGGTCAGCCCCAGCATTTT,TRBV19,.,.,TRBJ1-5
CAISVRDWPYEQYF,TGTGCCATCAGCGTACGGGACTGGCCCTACGAGCAGTACTTC,TRBV10-3,.,few,TRBJ2-7
CASSSTGTATLNTGELFF,TGTGCCAGCAGCTCGACCGGGACAGCGACCCTGAACACCGGGGAGCTGTTTTTT,TRBV7-6,TRBD1,many,TRBJ2-2
CASSLGAETYEQYF,TGTGCCAGCAGTTTAGGGGCCGAGACCTACGAGCAGTACTTC,TRBV28,.,.,TRBJ2-7
CSVRDRVSGANVLTF,TGCAGCGTCCGGGACAGAGTCTCTGGGGCCAACGTCCTGACTTTC,TRBV29-1,TRBD1,.,TRBJ2-6
CAISETSGSYEQFF,TGTGCCATCAGTGAGACTAGCGGGAGTTATGAGCAGTTCTTC,TRBV10-3,TRBD2,many,TRBJ2-1
CASSLRALSGSSYNEQFF,TGTGCCAGCAGCTTGAGGGCTCTTAGCGGTAGCTCCTACAATGAGCAGTTCTTC,TRBV5-6,.,many,TRBJ2-1